This passage covers 4 T cell receptor beta chains from one sample sequenced in a study of naive and memory T cell subsets. An equimolar mix of two oligonucleotides served as the beta constant-region primer for TRBC1 and TRBC2. TCRdb recomputed calls from the UMI-ligation and nested PCR reads with MiXCR, one row per CDR3 protein. The repertoire includes 130,000 to 150,000 distinct CDR3 sequences, approximately 15% of them detected once, and about 0.15% sits in the top ten. Sequenced: naive CD4+ T cells from blood. These receptors all stem from a human donor in good health.

This clonotype appeared a few times. The chain employs TRBV7-2 and TRBJ1-2; D not resolved. V was clipped by 1 base and J by 8 bases, with 11 bases between them. CDR1 SGHTA and CDR2 FQGNSA come from the germline V gene. This CDR3 region has 13 residues. The CDR3 here is CASSLEREAGYTF. The CDR3 DNA reads as TGTGCCAGCAGCTTAGAAAGGGAAGCGGGCTACACCTTC.

Only a few counts were recorded for this clonotype. V and J are TRBV20-1 and TRBJ2-1, with TRBD2 matching 9 bases. Germline V CDR1 and CDR2: DFQATT, SNEGSKA (reference sequence). The junction had 3 bases not matched to a gene; V was cut back by 5 bases and J by 1 base. This CDR3 spans 14 amino acids. The CDR3 coding sequence is TGCAGTGCTGGTAGCGGGAGTTCCTACAATGAGCAGTTCTTC. It encodes CSAGSGSSYNEQFF.

This clonotype was counted a few times. The rearrangement uses TRBV28 and TRBJ1-3; D is unclear. The CDR3 extends over 15 amino acids. Germline V gives CDR1 MDHEN, CDR2 SYDVKM. V lost 5 bases and J 3 bases, leaving 14 bases between the germline ends. CDR3 region: CASSTRPPVGNTIYF. CDR3 nucleotide sequence: TGTGCCAGCAGTACCAGACCCCCTGTTGGAAACACCATATATTTT.

The chain combines TRBV12-3 or TRBV12-4 with TRBJ2-5; the match to TRBD1 covers 8 bases. This CDR3 comprises 17 residues. Trimming removed 6 bases from V and 0 bases from J; junction bases left unmatched: 12. The CDR3 DNA sequence: TGTGCCAGCAGCCCTGGGACAGGCGGCACGTACCAAGAGACCCAGTACTTC. It yields the protein CASSPGTGGTYQETQYF.